These T cell receptor beta chains were read from a single sample in a study of regulatory T cells in long-lasting Graves disease. One entry per CDR3 protein results from TCRdb running MiXCR on the multiplex PCR reads. The table lists fewer than 350,000 distinct CDR3 sequences, 18% of them singletons. The starting material was peripheral blood mononuclear cells (PBMCs), obtained at new diagnosis, from a patient treated with antithyroid drugs. The receptors here all came from a female donor with Graves disease. Each CDR3 is given with its conserved first and last residue. The D gene is left open where the match is weak. Clone size is shown for a subset of rows, as once, few, many or a class of expanded clone.

cdr3_length: 17
v_call: TRBV18
d_call: TRBD2
clone_size: few
j_call: TRBJ2-1
cdr3_nt: TGTGCCAGCTCTCTGACTAGCGGGAGGTCCTCCTACAATGAGCAGTTCTTC
cdr3_aa: CASSLTSGRSSYNEQFF

cdr3_length: 16
v_call: TRBV6-5
d_call: NA
clone_size: many
j_call: TRBJ2-7
cdr3_nt: TGTGCCAGCAGTTCCCTACCGGGACCCCCGACCTACGAGCAGTACTTC
cdr3_aa: CASSSLPGPPTYEQYF

cdr3_length: 12
v_call: TRBV19
d_call: NA
clone_size: many
j_call: TRBJ2-7
cdr3_nt: TGTGCCAGTAGCGACAGAAGAGACGAGCAGTACTTC
cdr3_aa: CASSDRRDEQYF

cdr3_length: 14
v_call: TRBV9
d_call: TRBD1
clone_size: many
j_call: TRBJ2-7
cdr3_nt: TGTGCCAGCAGCGTGGGACAGGGGGATTACGAGCAGTACTTC
cdr3_aa: CASSVGQGDYEQYF

cdr3_length: 14
v_call: TRBV11-3
d_call: TRBD1
clone_size: many
j_call: TRBJ2-5
cdr3_nt: TGTGCCAGCAGCTTTCCCAGGGGGTTGGAGACCCAGTACTTC
cdr3_aa: CASSFPRGLETQYF

cdr3_length: 14
v_call: TRBV6-1
d_call: NA
clone_size: many
j_call: TRBJ1-5
cdr3_nt: TGTGCCAGCAGGCCACAGGGTAGCAATCAGCCCCAGCATTTT
cdr3_aa: CASRPQGSNQPQHF

cdr3_length: 14
v_call: TRBV5-1
d_call: NA
clone_size: NA
j_call: TRBJ1-5
cdr3_nt: TGCGCCAGCAGCTTGGGCGAGGCTTTCGGGCCCCAGCATTTT
cdr3_aa: CASSLGEAFGPQHF

cdr3_length: 15
v_call: TRBV11-2
d_call: TRBD2
clone_size: NA
j_call: TRBJ2-7
cdr3_nt: TGCGCCAGCAGCCCGACTAGCGGACTTACCTCCGAGCAGTACTTC
cdr3_aa: CASSPTSGLTSEQYF

cdr3_length: 13
v_call: TRBV20-1
d_call: TRBD1
clone_size: many
j_call: TRBJ1-1
cdr3_nt: TGCAGTGCTGATATCGGGACAGACACTGAAGCTTTCTTT
cdr3_aa: CSADIGTDTEAFF

cdr3_length: 15
v_call: TRBV19
d_call: NA
clone_size: many
j_call: TRBJ1-4
cdr3_nt: TGTGCCAGTAGTATACTAACGGACAGAAATGAAAAACTGTTTTTT
cdr3_aa: CASSILTDRNEKLFF